Below, 14 T cell receptor beta chains from the same sample are listed, as sequenced in a study of breast tumors, draining lymph nodes, adjacent tissues. Axillary draining lymph nodes of breast cancer patients supplied the node samples. From the multiplex PCR reads, TCRdb called clonotypes with MiXCR, one entry per CDR3 protein. The table lists approximately 210,000 distinct CDR3 sequences, 30% to 35% of them singletons. Sequencing used axillary lymph node tissue. The receptor source for this set is a female donor with breast cancer. Some clones in this sample may be carry-over from other donors' samples.

The V call is TRBV4-1, the J call TRBJ2-2; D is possibly TRBD1 (6 bases). CDR1 and CDR2 (germline): MGHRA, YSYEKL. The CDR3 runs to 15 residues. Trimming removed 4 bases at V and 2 bases at J, with 11 bases between. The CDR3 bases are TGCGCCAGCAGCCTCCGGGACATAAACACCGGGGAGCTGTTTTTT. Its translation: CASSLRDINTGELFF.

The V gene is TRBV30, the J gene TRBJ2-1, with D tentatively TRBD2 (6 bases). Germline lookup yields CDR1 GTSNPN and CDR2 SVGIG (reference sequence). The CDR3 covers 12 residues. V was cut by 8 bases and J by 7 bases, with 15 bases left in between. The DNA of the CDR3 is TGTGCCAGGCGGGGCCTGGGGAATGAGCAGTTCTTC. This gives the protein CARRGLGNEQFF.

This clonotype was counted ten times or more. This chain uses TRBV12-3 or TRBV12-4 with TRBJ2-3, with D maybe TRBD2 (5 bases). The CDR3 sequence is 11 residues long. The V end lost 11 bases, the J end lost 0 bases, and 6 bases lay between the germline ends. DNA for the CDR3: TGTGCCGGCGGGAGCACAGATACGCAGTATTTT. Translating gives CAGGSTDTQYF.

J is TRBJ1-2 and V is TRBV2; a possible D gene is TRBD1 (6 bases). V shed 8 bases and J shed 6 bases, with 16 bases lying between them. CDR1 SNHLY and CDR2 FYNNEI come from the germline V gene. This CDR3 contains 13 residues. The CDR3 sequence is CASRAGERNGYTF. The CDR3 nucleotides read TGTGCCAGCCGGGCAGGGGAGAGGAATGGCTACACCTTC.

The J gene is TRBJ1-3, the V gene TRBV27, with unresolved D. Between the trimmed V and J ends, which lost 6 bases and 2 bases, there was a span of 8 bases. Germline lookup yields CDR1 MNHEY and CDR2 SMNVEV (reference sequence). The CDR3 runs 13 residues. In nucleotides, the CDR3 is TGTGCCAGCAGCTTCGGGGCTGGAAACACCATATATTTT. Its protein product is CASSFGAGNTIYF.

This clonotype was counted many times. This chain links TRBV4-3 with TRBJ2-2, with D perhaps matching TRBD2 (5 bases). The CDR3 loop spans 14 amino acids. Germline loops: CDR1 LGHNA, CDR2 YSLEER. V was clipped by 4 bases and J by 1 base, with 7 bases between them. CDR3 bases: TGCGCCAGCAGCCGTCGGGGGAACACCGGGGAGCTGTTTTTT. Translating it yields CASSRRGNTGELFF.

This clonotype was detected ten times or more. CDR3 loop: CASSQDLVATNEKLFF. CDR3 DNA sequence: TGTGCCAGCAGCCAAGATCTGGTTGCAACTAATGAAAAACTGTTTTTT. This chain links TRBV14 with TRBJ1-4; D is ambiguous. CDR1 is SGHDN and CDR2 is FVKESK in the germline V gene. Trimming pared 0 bases from V and 0 bases from J, leaving 8 bases between. The CDR3 sequence is 16 residues long.

The chain recombines TRBV9 with TRBJ2-7; 9 positions agree with TRBD1. Germline values: CDR1 SGDLS, CDR2 YYNGEE. There are 14 residues in the CDR3. Germline trimming cut 3 bases from V and 3 bases from J; bases unmatched to any gene: 4. For the CDR3, the DNA is TGTGCCAGCAGCGATACAGGGGGCTACTACGAGCAGTACTTC. Translating gives CASSDTGGYYEQYF.

This clonotype was found many times. This chain uses TRBV4-3 with TRBJ2-7; 8 bases fit TRBD2. The V gene's germline CDR1 is LGHNA and CDR2 YSLEER. The junction had 6 bases not matched to a gene; V was cut back by 1 base and J by 4 bases. This CDR3 is built from 15 residues. This CDR3 reads CASSQGAGGLYEQYF. The CDR3, as DNA: TGCGCCAGCAGCCAAGGGGCGGGGGGTCTTTACGAGCAGTACTTC.

This clonotype has more than one count but fewer than ten. V and J are TRBV6-6 and TRBJ2-1; D gene unclear. The CDR3 consists of 11 residues. The V gene lost 5 bases and the J gene lost 16 bases, with 15 bases spanning the gap. Per the germline V gene, CDR1 is MNHNY and CDR2 is SVGAGI (reference sequence). CDR3 bases: TGTGCCAGCAGTCCTCTCGGGTCGGGTTTCTTC. Its protein is CASSPLGSGFF.

At least ten counts were recorded for this clonotype. This chain connects TRBV20-1 to TRBJ2-5; 7 nucleotides agree with TRBD2. This CDR3 has 15 residues. The V gene end was trimmed by 3 bases and the J gene end by 3 bases; junction bases not matched to a gene: 10. Looked up from germline, CDR1 is DFQATT and CDR2 is SNEGSKA (reference sequence). CDR3 sequence (DNA): TGCAGTGCTAGCCCACCGGGTCTAGCGGAAGAGACCCAGTACTTC. The encoded protein is CSASPPGLAEETQYF.

V is TRBV29-1 and J is TRBJ1-1, with D possibly matching TRBD1 (5 bases). The CDR3 consists of 12 residues. CDR1 is SQVTM, CDR2 ANQGSEA, per germline. Trimming took 6 bases from V and 4 from J, leaving 12 bases between them. CDR3 DNA sequence: TGCAGCGTCCGGGGGGGGGGCACTGAAGCTTTCTTT. Amino acid sequence: CSVRGGGTEAFF.

This chain joins TRBV12-3 or TRBV12-4 and TRBJ2-7; TRBD2 is a possible D gene (7 bases). CDR3 length: 14 amino acids. Trimming took off 6 bases at V and 4 bases at J, with 16 bases between the two ends. The CDR3 region is CASSRTGGGYEQYF. The DNA of the CDR3 is TGTGCCAGCAGCCGGACGGGGGGCGGTTACGAGCAGTACTTC.

This clonotype was detected many times. This chain uses TRBV5-1 with TRBJ2-7; the D gene is possibly TRBD1 (5 bases). The CDR3 covers 13 residues. V was trimmed by 5 bases and J by 6 bases, leaving 15 bases between them. Germline CDR1 SGHRS, CDR2 YFSETQ. The CDR3 here is CASSSTQGREQYF. CDR3 DNA sequence: TGCGCCAGCAGTTCCACCCAGGGTCGCGAGCAGTACTTC.